A selection of T cell receptor beta chains follows, all from one sample in a study of blood T cell repertoires in COVID-19. Only in-frame clones appear in the TCRdb table, and some are missing; sequencing was by immunoSEQ multiplex PCR. The sample has tens of thousands of clones, 90% seen once; the top ten hold over 1.2%. Sequenced sample: peripheral blood. These receptors were collected from a man aged 55 to 70 with acute or convalescent COVID-19. CDR3s include the opening cysteine and the closing phenylalanine or tryptophan. Each record gives: D gene, clone size, J gene, V gene, CDR3 protein, CDR3 DNA. D genes are given only for firm matches. Some rows have no size entry. The others give once, few or many, or a class for an expanded clone.

>TRBD1|.|TRBJ1-1|TRBV27
CASSPYRGSNTEAFF
TGTGCCAGCAGCCCATACAGGGGGAGTAACACTGAAGCTTTCTTT
>TRBD1|.|TRBJ2-1|TRBV11-2
CASSFRTGWGNEQFF
TGTGCCAGCAGCTTTCGGACAGGGTGGGGGAACGAGCAGTTCTTC
>TRBD1|.|TRBJ2-7|TRBV11-2
CASSQDRSSSYEQYF
TGTGCCAGCAGCCAGGACAGGTCTAGCTCCTACGAGCAGTACTTC
>.|.|TRBJ2-1|TRBV3-1/TRBV3-2
CASSQGWRDNEQFF
TGTGCCAGCAGCCAAGGGTGGAGAGACAATGAGCAGTTCTTC
>.|few|TRBJ1-1|TRBV6-5
CASDYTVSTEAFF
TGTGCCAGCGACTATACAGTCTCGACTGAAGCTTTCTTT
>TRBD1|.|TRBJ1-4|TRBV25-1
CASRRTGTGGEKLFF
TGTGCCAGCCGACGCACCGGGACAGGGGGTGAAAAACTGTTTTTT
>.|.|TRBJ2-7|TRBV30
CAWSMRDYEQYF
TGTGCCTGGAGTATGCGGGACTACGAGCAGTACTTC
>TRBD2|.|TRBJ2-6|TRBV18
CASSPSGSTGANVLTF
TGTGCCAGCTCGCCTAGCGGGAGTACTGGGGCCAACGTCCTGACTTTC
>TRBD2|.|TRBJ2-7|TRBV7-3
CASSVAGGLQYEQYF
TGTGCCAGCAGCGTAGCGGGAGGCCTGCAATACGAGCAGTACTTC
>TRBD2|.|TRBJ2-1|TRBV7-9
CASSPGLAGYNEQFF
TGTGCCAGCAGCCCGGGACTAGCGGGCTACAATGAGCAGTTCTTC
>TRBD2|.|TRBJ2-1|TRBV6-5
CASTRLADSYNEQFF
TGTGCCAGCACCCGACTAGCGGACTCCTACAATGAGCAGTTCTTC
>.|.|TRBJ1-1|TRBV12-3/TRBV12-4
CASSSMGRTEAFF
TGTGCCAGCAGCTCTATGGGGCGGACTGAAGCTTTCTTT
>TRBD2|.|TRBJ2-1|TRBV13
CASSLGRTSSYGSYNEQFF
TGTGCCAGCAGCTTAGGGCGGACTAGCTCATATGGCTCCTACAATGAGCAGTTCTTC
>.|.|TRBJ1-1|TRBV11-3
CASSRGHNTEAFF
TGTGCCAGCAGCCGGGGACACAACACTGAAGCTTTCTTT
>TRBD2|.|TRBJ2-2|TRBV4-3
CASSAGLAGGTGELFF
TGCGCCAGCAGCGCGGGACTAGCGGGAGGGACCGGGGAGCTGTTTTTT
>.|.|TRBJ1-4|TRBV19
CATSDSANEKLFF
TGTGCCACCAGCGACTCTGCGAATGAAAAACTGTTTTTT
>TRBD1|.|TRBJ1-1|TRBV4-3
CASSQATGDYTEAFF
TGCGCCAGCAGCCAAGCGACAGGGGATTACACTGAAGCTTTCTTT
>TRBD2|.|TRBJ2-7|TRBV4-1
CASSQEPGTSETYEQYF
TGCGCCAGCAGCCAAGAACCCGGGACTAGCGAGACCTACGAGCAGTACTTC
>.|.|TRBJ2-5|TRBV19
CASSIDPGIGETQYF
TGTGCCAGTAGTATAGATCCGGGAATCGGAGAGACCCAGTACTTC
>.|.|TRBJ2-7|TRBV28
CASSSDTGEQYF
TGTGCCAGCAGTTCTGACACAGGCGAGCAGTACTTC
>TRBD2|.|TRBJ2-3|TRBV27
CASSLAGGFTDTQYF
TGTGCCAGCAGCCTAGCGGGAGGTTTTACAGATACGCAGTATTTT
>TRBD2|.|TRBJ2-7|TRBV4-1
CASSQGTSSYEQYF
TGCGCCAGCAGCCAAGGGACTAGCAGCTACGAGCAGTACTTC
>.|.|TRBJ2-3|TRBV4-2
CASSRGATQYF
TGTGCCAGCAGCCGGGGCGCGACGCAGTATTTT
>.|.|TRBJ1-2|TRBV10-3
CAISEFGRVNYGYTF
TGTGCCATCAGTGAGTTCGGGCGGGTTAACTATGGCTACACCTTC
>TRBD1|.|TRBJ1-4|TRBV19
CASSPDRPRIYEKLFF
TGTGCCAGTAGTCCGGACAGGCCGAGAATATATGAAAAACTGTTTTTT
>TRBD1|.|TRBJ2-7|TRBV28
CASRAGTEHYEQYF
TGTGCCAGCAGGGCCGGGACAGAGCACTACGAGCAGTACTTC
>.|.|TRBJ2-3|TRBV6-5
CASSLDWRDTQYF
TGTGCCAGCAGTTTGGACTGGCGGGATACGCAGTATTTT
>.|.|TRBJ1-6|TRBV6-6
CASSQIPGTRNSPLHF
TGTGCCAGCAGTCAGATTCCCGGGACAAGAAATTCACCCCTCCACTTT
>TRBD1|.|TRBJ1-1|TRBV4-1
CASSRDRGGTEAFF
TGCGCCAGCAGCCGTGACAGGGGTGGAACTGAAGCTTTCTTT
>.|.|TRBJ2-5|TRBV15
CATSRVAGDFQETQYF
TGTGCCACCAGCAGGGTGGCCGGGGACTTTCAAGAGACCCAGTACTTC
>.|.|TRBJ2-2|TRBV5-1
CASSLDDATGNTGELFF
TGCGCCAGCAGCTTGGATGATGCGACAGGGAACACCGGGGAGCTGTTTTTT
>TRBD1|.|TRBJ1-5|TRBV6-6
CASSRQGAGSNQPQHF
TGTGCCAGCAGTCGACAGGGGGCCGGGAGCAATCAGCCCCAGCATTTT
>TRBD1|.|TRBJ2-6|TRBV19
CASSMLDRAGANVLTF
TGTGCCAGTAGTATGTTGGACAGGGCTGGGGCCAACGTCCTGACTTTC
>.|.|TRBJ2-1|TRBV18
CASSPAASREQFF
TGTGCCAGCTCACCCGCGGCCTCGAGGGAGCAGTTCTTC
>.|.|TRBJ1-1|TRBV18
CASSPDRIMNTEAFF
TGTGCCAGCTCACCTGACAGGATCATGAACACTGAAGCTTTCTTT
>TRBD1|.|TRBJ2-3|TRBV6-5
CASSYSDRGGTDTQYF
TGTGCCAGCAGTTACTCGGACAGGGGGGGAACAGATACGCAGTATTTT
>TRBD2|.|TRBJ2-1|TRBV11-2
CASSFGSGGRGLNEQFF
TGTGCCAGCAGCTTTGGGTCGGGCGGGAGAGGGCTCAATGAGCAGTTCTTC
>.|.|TRBJ1-1|TRBV6-2/TRBV6-3
CASSNLGGNTEAFF
TGTGCCAGCAGCAACCTAGGGGGTAACACTGAAGCTTTCTTT
>TRBD2|once|TRBJ2-1|TRBV5-4
CASSLGGGRGFEQFF
TGTGCCAGCAGCTTGGGTGGCGGGAGAGGGTTTGAGCAGTTCTTC
>.|.|TRBJ2-5|TRBV30
CACPRTEGETQYF
TGTGCCTGTCCCCGGACAGAAGGGGAGACCCAGTACTTC
>TRBD2|.|TRBJ2-7|TRBV2
CASSEALVTSGAYEQYF
TGTGCCAGCAGTGAAGCGCTTGTGACTAGCGGGGCCTACGAGCAGTACTTC
>TRBD2|.|TRBJ2-3|TRBV28
CASSPDTSGSTDTQYF
TGTGCCAGCAGCCCAGACACTAGCGGGAGCACAGATACGCAGTATTTT
>TRBD1|once|TRBJ1-6|TRBV5-6
CASSSGQDPYNSPLHF
TGTGCCAGCAGCTCCGGACAGGATCCTTATAATTCACCCCTCCACTTT
>TRBD2|.|TRBJ2-7|TRBV7-9
CASSWAGESYEQYF
TGTGCCAGCAGCTGGGCGGGAGAGTCCTACGAGCAGTACTTC
>TRBD1|.|TRBJ1-1|TRBV30
CAWGGTGGTEAFF
TGTGCCTGGGGGGGAACAGGGGGCACTGAAGCTTTCTTT
>.|.|TRBJ1-6|TRBV6-5
CASKAGRNDNSPLHF
TGTGCCAGCAAGGCAGGCCGGAATGATAATTCACCCCTCCACTTT
>TRBD2|.|TRBJ2-2|TRBV7-8
CASSKSGTSGRQTGELFF
TGTGCCAGCAGCAAATCCGGGACTAGCGGGAGACAGACCGGGGAGCTGTTTTTT
>.|.|TRBJ1-4|TRBV6-2/TRBV6-3
CASSYVGQKLFF
TGTGCCAGCAGTTACGTCGGACAGAAACTGTTTTTT